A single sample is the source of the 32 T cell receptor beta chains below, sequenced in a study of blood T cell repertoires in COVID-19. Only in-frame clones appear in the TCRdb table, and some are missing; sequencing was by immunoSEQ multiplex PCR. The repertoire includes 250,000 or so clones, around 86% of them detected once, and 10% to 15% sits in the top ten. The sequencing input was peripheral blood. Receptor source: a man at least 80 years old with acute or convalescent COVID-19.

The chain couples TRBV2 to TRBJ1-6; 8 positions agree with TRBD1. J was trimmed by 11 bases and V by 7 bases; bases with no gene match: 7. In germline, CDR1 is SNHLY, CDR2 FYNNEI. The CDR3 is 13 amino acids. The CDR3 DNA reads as TGTGCCAGCACAGGACAGGGACAGGCACCCCTCCACTTT. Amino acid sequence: CASTGQGQAPLHF.

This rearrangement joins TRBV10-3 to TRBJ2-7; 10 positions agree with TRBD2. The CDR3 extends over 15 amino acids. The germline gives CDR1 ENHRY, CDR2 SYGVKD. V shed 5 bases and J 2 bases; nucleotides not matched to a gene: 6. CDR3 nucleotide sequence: TGTGCCATCAGTTTCGGGACTAGCGACGCCTACGAGCAGTACTTC. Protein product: CAISFGTSDAYEQYF.

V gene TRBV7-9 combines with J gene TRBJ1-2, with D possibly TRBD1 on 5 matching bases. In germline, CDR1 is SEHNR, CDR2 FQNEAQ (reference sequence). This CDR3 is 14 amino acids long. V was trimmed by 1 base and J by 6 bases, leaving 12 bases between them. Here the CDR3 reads CASSLGNRRNGYTF. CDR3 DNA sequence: TGTGCCAGCAGCTTAGGAAACAGGAGAAATGGCTACACCTTC.

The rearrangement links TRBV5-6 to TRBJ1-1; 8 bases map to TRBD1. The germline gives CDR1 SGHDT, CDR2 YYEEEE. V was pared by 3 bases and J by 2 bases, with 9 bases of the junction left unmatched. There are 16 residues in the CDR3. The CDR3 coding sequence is TGTGCCAGCAGCTCAACCCCCAGGGGGCTTAACACTGAAGCTTTCTTT. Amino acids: CASSSTPRGLNTEAFF.

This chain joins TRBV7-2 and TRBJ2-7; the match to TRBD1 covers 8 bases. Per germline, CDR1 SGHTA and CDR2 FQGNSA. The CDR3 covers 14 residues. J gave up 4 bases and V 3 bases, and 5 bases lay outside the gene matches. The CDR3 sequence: CASSFTGGRYEQYF. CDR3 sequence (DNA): TGTGCCAGCAGCTTTACAGGGGGGAGGTACGAGCAGTACTTC.

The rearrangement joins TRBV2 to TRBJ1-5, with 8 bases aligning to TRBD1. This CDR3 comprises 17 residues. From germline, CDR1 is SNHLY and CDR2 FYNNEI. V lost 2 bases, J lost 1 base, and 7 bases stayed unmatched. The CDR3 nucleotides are TGTGCCAGCAGTGAATACGGACAGGGAATGAGCAATCAGCCCCAGCATTTT. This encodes CASSEYGQGMSNQPQHF.

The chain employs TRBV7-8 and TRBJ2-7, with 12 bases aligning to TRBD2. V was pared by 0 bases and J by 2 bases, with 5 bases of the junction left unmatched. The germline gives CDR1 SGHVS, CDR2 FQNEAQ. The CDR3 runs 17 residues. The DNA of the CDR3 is TGTGCCAGCAGCTTAGCGTTTTCTAGCGGGAGGGCCTACGAGCAGTACTTC. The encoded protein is CASSLAFSSGRAYEQYF. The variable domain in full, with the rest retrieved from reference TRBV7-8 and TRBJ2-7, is GAGVSQSPRYKVAKRGQDVALRCDPISGHVSLFWYQQALGQGPEFLTYFQNEAQLDKSGLPSDRFFAERPEGSVSTLKIQRTQQEDSAVYLCASSLAFSSGRAYEQYFGPGTRLTVT.

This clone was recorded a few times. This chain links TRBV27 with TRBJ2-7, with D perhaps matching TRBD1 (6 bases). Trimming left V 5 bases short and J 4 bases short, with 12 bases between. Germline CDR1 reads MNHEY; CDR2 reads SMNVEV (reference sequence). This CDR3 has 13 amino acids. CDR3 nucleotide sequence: TGTGCCAGCAGTAGACAGGTCGGGTACGAGCAGTACTTC. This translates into CASSRQVGYEQYF.

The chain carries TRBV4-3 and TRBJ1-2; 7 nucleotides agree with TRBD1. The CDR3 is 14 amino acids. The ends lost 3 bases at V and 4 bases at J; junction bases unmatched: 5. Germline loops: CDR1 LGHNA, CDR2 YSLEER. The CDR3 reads CASSHSRDSYGYTF. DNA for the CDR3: TGCGCCAGCAGCCATAGCCGGGACAGCTATGGCTACACCTTC.

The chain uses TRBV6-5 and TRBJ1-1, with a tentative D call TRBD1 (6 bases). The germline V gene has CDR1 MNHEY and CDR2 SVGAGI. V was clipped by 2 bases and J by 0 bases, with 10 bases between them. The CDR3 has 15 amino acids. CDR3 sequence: CASSYRQAMNTEAFF. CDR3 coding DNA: TGTGCCAGCAGTTACCGACAGGCGATGAACACTGAAGCTTTCTTT.

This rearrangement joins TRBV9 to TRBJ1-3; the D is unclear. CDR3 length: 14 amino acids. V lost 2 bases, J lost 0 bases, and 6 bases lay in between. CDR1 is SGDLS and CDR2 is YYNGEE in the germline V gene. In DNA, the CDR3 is TGTGCCAGCAGCGTTGGCCACTCTGGAAACACCATATATTTT. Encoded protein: CASSVGHSGNTIYF. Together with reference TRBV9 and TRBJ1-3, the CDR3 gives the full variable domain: DSGVTQTPKHLITATGQRVTLRCSPRSGDLSVYWYQQSLDQGLQFLIQYYNGEERAKGNILERFSAQQFPDLHSELNLSSLELGDSALYFCASSVGHSGNTIYFGEGSWLTVV.

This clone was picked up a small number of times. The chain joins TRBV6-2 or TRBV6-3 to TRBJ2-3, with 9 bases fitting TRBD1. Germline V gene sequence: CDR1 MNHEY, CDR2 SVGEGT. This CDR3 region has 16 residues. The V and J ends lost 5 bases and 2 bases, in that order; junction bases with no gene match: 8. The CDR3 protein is CASSGPDRGNTDTQYF. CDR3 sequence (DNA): TGTGCCAGCAGTGGGCCGGACAGGGGCAACACAGATACGCAGTATTTT.

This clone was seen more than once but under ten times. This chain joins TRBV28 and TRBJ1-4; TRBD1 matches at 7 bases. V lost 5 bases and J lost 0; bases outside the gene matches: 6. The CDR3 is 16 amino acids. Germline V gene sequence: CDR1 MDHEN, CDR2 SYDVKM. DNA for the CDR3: TGTGCCAGCAGTCCACACCAGGGGGCAACTAATGAAAAACTGTTTTTT. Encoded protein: CASSPHQGATNEKLFF.

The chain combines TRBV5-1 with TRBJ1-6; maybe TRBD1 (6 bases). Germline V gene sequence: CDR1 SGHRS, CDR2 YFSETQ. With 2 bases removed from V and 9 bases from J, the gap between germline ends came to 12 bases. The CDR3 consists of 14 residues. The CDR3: CASSLQGSGSPLHF. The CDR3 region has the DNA TGCGCCAGCAGCTTACAGGGATCAGGTTCACCCCTCCACTTT.

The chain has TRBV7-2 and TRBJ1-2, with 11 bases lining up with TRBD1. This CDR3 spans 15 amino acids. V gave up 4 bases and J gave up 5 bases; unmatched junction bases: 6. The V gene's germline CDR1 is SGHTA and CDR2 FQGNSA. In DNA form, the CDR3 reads TGTGCCAGCAGCTCAAGGGACAGGGGGGTTTATGGCTACACCTTC. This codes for CASSSRDRGVYGYTF.

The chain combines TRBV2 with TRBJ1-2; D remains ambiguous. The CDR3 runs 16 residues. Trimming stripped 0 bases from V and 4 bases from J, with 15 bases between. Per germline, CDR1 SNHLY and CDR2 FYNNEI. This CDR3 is CASSEARRINRYGYTF. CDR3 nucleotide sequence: TGTGCCAGCAGTGAAGCAAGGAGGATTAATCGCTATGGCTACACCTTC.

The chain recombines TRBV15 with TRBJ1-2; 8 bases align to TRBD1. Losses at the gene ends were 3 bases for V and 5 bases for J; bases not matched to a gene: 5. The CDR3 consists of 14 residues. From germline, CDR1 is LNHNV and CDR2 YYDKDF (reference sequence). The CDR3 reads CATSRTGARYGYTF. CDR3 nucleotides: TGTGCCACCAGCAGGACAGGGGCCCGTTATGGCTACACCTTC. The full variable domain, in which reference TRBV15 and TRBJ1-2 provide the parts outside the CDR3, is DAMVIQNPRYQVTQFGKPVTLSCSQTLNHNVMYWYQQKSSQAPKLLFHYYDKDFNNEADTPDNFQSRRPNTSFCFLDIRSPGLGDTAMYLCATSRTGARYGYTFGSGTRLTVV.

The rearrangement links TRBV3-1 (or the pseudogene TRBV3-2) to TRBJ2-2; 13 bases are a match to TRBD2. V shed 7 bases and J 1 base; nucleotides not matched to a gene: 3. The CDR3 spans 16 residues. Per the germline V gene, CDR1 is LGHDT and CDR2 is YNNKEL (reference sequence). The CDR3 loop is CASTGLAGKNTGELFF. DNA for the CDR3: TGTGCCAGCACGGGACTAGCGGGAAAGAACACCGGGGAGCTGTTTTTT.

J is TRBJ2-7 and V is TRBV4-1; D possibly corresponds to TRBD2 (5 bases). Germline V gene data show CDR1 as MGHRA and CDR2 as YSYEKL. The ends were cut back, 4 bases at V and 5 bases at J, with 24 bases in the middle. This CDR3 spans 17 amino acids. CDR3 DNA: TGCGCCAGCAGCCGGGGTGGGTTGATTGTTGGGAGAAACGAGCAGTACTTC. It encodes CASSRGGLIVGRNEQYF.

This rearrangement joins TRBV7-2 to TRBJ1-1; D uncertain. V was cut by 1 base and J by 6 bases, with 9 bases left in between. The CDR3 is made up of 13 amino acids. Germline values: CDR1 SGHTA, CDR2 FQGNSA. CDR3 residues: CASSLGVASEAFF. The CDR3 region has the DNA TGTGCCAGCAGCTTAGGCGTCGCATCTGAAGCTTTCTTT.

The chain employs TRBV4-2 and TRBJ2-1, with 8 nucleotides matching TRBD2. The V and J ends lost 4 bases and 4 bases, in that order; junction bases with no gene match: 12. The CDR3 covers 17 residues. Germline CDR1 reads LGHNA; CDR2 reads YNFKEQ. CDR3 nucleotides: TGTGCCAGCAGCCTAGAGGGAGGACTAGCCTCTTACAATGAGCAGTTCTTC. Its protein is CASSLEGGLASYNEQFF.

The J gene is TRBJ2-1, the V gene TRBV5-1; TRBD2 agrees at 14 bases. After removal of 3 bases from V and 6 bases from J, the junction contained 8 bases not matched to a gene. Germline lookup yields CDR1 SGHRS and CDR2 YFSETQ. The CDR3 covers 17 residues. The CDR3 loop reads CASSSTSGRALVNEQFF. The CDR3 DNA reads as TGCGCCAGCAGCTCGACTAGCGGGAGGGCCTTAGTCAATGAGCAGTTCTTC.

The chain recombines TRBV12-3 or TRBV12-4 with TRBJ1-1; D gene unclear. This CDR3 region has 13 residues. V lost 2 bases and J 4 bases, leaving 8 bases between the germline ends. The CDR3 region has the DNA TGTGCCAGCAGTTTACAGGTGGGCACTGAAGCTTTCTTT. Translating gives CASSLQVGTEAFF.

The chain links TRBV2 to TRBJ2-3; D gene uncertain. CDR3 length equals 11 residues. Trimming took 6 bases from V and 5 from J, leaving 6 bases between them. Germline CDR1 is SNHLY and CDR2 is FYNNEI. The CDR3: CASSPLDTQYF. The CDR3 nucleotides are TGTGCCAGCAGCCCCCTAGATACGCAGTATTTT.

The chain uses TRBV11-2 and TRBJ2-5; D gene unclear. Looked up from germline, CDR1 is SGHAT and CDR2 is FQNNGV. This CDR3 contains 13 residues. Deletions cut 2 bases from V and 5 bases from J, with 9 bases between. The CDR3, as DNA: TGTGCCAGCAGCTTATATTCGTCTGAGACCCAGTACTTC. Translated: CASSLYSSETQYF.

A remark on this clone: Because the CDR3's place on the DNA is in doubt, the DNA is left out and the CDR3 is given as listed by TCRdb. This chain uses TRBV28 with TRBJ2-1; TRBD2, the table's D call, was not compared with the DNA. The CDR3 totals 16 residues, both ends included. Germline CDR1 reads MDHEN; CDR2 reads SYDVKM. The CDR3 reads CASSTSGGGGYNEQFF.

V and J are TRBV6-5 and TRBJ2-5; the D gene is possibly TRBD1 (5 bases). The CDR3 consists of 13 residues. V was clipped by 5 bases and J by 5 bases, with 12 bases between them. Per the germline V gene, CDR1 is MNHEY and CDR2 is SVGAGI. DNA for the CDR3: TGTGCCAGCAGTAGCACATGGGGCGAGACCCAGTACTTC. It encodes CASSSTWGETQYF.

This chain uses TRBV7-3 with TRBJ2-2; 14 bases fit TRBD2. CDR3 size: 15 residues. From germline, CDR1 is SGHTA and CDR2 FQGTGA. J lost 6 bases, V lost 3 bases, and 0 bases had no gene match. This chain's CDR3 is CASSLGLAGAGELFF. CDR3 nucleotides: TGTGCCAGCAGCTTGGGACTAGCGGGAGCCGGGGAGCTGTTTTTT. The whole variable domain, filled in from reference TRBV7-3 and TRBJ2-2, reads GAGVSQTPSNKVTEKGKYVELRCDPISGHTALYWYRQSLGQGPEFLIYFQGTGAADDSGLPNDRFFAVRPEGSVSTLKIQRTERGDSAVYLCASSLGLAGAGELFFGEGSRLTVL.

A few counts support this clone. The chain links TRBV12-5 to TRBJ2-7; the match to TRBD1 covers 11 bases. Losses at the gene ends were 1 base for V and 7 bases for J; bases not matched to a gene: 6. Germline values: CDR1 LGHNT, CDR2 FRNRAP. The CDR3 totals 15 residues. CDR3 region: CASGLDSGTGGEQYF. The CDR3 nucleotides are TGTGCTAGTGGTTTGGACTCCGGGACAGGGGGAGAGCAGTACTTC.

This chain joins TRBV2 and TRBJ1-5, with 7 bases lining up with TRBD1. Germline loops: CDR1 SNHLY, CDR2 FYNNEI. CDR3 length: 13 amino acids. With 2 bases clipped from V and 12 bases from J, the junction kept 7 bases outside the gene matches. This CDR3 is CASSEWDSNRQHF. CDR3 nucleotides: TGTGCCAGCAGTGAATGGGACAGTAATCGCCAGCATTTT.

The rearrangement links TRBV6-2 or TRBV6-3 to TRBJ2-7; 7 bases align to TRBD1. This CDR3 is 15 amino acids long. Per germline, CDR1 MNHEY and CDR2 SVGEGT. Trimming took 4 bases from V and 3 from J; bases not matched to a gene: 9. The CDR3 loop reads CASSSTGTANYEQYF. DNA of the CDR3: TGTGCCAGCAGTTCCACCGGGACAGCCAACTACGAGCAGTACTTC.

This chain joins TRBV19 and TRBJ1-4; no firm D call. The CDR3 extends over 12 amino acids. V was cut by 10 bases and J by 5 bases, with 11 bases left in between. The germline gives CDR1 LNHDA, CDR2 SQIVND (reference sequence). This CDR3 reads CATQEENEKLFF. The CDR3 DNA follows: TGTGCCACCCAGGAGGAAAATGAAAAACTGTTTTTT.